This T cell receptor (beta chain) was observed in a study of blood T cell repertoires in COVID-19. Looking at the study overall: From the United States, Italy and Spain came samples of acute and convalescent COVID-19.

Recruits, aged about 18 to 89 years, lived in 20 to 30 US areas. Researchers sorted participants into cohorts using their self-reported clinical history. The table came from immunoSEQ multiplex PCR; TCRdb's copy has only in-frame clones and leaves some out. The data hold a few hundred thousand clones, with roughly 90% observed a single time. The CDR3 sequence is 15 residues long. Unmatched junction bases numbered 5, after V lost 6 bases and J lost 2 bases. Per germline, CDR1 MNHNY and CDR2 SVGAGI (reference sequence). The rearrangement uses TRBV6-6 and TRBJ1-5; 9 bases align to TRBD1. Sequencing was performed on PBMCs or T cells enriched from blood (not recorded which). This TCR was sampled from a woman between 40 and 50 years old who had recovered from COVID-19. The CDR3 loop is CASRATGGRNQPQHF. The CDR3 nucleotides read TGTGCCAGCAGGGCGACAGGGGGTCGCAATCAGCCCCAGCATTTT.